This paragraph covers one T cell receptor beta chain sequence. Per germline, CDR1 SGHVS and CDR2 FQNEAQ. Trimming removed 8 bases from V and 7 bases from J, with 12 bases in between. This CDR3 has 13 residues. This specimen belongs to a study of control samples from healthy donors and cancer patients. Generated by immunoSEQ multiplex PCR, the TCRdb table keeps only in-frame clones and is missing some. This table holds around 130,000 clones, more than 70% found once. Sequenced input: blood. This chain uses TRBV7-8 with TRBJ1-6; no reliable D call. The source of this sequence is a man aged 50 to 60 in good health. CDR3 DNA sequence: TGTGCCAGCGGCCAAATTAGGAATTCACCCCTCCACTTT. It codes for CASGQIRNSPLHF.